This T cell receptor beta chain came from a study of OX40 agonist ivuxolimab in advanced cancers. At the level of the study: Eligibility admitted prior anti-PD-1, anti-PD-L1 or anti-CTLA-4 therapy; about 42% had some.

Sequencing was performed with immunoSEQ multiplex PCR; in TCRdb, only in-frame clones are kept and a portion is missing. The sample yields about 80,000 clones, 75% to 90% seen once. Researchers took blood at baseline, on cycle 4 day 1, and on cycle 7 day 1. CDR1 is KGHSH and CDR2 is LQKENI in the germline V gene. With V trimmed by 2 bases and J by 5 bases, 7 bases remained unmatched. The CDR3 covers 15 residues. The sequence came from an adult with an advanced solid tumor such as melanoma, head and neck, liver or kidney cancer. The source was CD4+ or CD8+ T cells sorted from blood, collected in a trial of the OX40 agonist ivuxolimab. This sequence joins TRBV18 and TRBJ1-2, with 8 bases that match TRBD1. CDR3 residues: CASSPDRGEGYGYTF. DNA for the CDR3: TGTGCCAGCTCACCAGACAGGGGCGAAGGTTATGGCTACACCTTC.